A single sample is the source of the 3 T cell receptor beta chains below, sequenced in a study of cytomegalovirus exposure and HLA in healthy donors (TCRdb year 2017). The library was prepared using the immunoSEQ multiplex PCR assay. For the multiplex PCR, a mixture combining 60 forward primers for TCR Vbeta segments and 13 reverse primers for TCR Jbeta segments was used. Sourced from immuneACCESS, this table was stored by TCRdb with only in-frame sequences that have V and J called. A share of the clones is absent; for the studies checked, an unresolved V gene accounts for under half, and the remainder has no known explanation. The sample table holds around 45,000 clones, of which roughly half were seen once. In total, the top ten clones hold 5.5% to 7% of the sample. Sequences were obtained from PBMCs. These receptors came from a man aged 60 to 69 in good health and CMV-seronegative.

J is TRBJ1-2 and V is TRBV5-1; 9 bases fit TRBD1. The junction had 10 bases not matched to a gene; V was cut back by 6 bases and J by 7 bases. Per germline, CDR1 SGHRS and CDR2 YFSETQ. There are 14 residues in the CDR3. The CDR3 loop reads CASKRDREGGGYTF. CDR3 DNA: TGCGCCAGCAAGAGGGACAGGGAGGGTGGTGGCTACACCTTC.

The CDR3 region has the DNA TGTGCCAGTGCGGAAACAGGGATGATGGCTTTCTTT. Amino acids: CASAETGMMAFF. The J gene is TRBJ1-1, the V gene TRBV19, with D tentatively TRBD1 (6 bases). This CDR3 has 12 residues. Germline CDR1 LNHDA, CDR2 SQIVND (reference sequence). V was pared by 8 bases and J by 11 bases, with 18 bases between.

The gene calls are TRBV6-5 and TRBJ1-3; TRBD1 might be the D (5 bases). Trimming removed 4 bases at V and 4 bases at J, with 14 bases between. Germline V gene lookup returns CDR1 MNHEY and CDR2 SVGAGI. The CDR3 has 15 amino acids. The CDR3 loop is CASSSGLGRGNTIYF. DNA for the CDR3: TGTGCCAGCAGTTCGGGACTGGGGAGGGGAAACACCATATATTTT.